This is a list of T cell receptor beta chains from one sample in a study of post-analysis software for immune sequencing data. One entry per CDR3 protein, called by TCRdb with MiXCR from the PCR reads. Altogether about 770,000 distinct CDR3 sequences are present, around 42% being singletons, with the ten largest covering just under 5%. The sequenced sample consisted of blood. The receptors stem from a girl under 18 with multiple sclerosis. Both conserved end residues are part of each CDR3. The D gene is left open where the match is weak. Clone size is stated in some rows and not others, as once, few, many or a class when expanded.

TRBD2	TRBJ2-1	NA	TRBV20-1	TGCAGTGCTAGAGATCCCTCGGGTAGCGGGGGCAATGAGCAGTTCTTC	CSARDPSGSGGNEQFF
TRBD1	TRBJ2-5	few	TRBV4-1	TGCGCCAGCAGCCAAGAGGGAGGGACAGGGGGCGAACGAGAGACCCAGTACTTC	CASSQEGGTGGERETQYF
NA	TRBJ2-3	NA	TRBV4-1	TGCGCCAGCAGCCAAGAACGGGTGGGAGGAGATGCAGATACGCAGTATTTT	CASSQERVGGDADTQYF
NA	TRBJ1-4	NA	TRBV7-6	TGTGCCAGCAGCTTAGATGGGTTGGCTGAAAAACTGTTTTTT	CASSLDGLAEKLFF
NA	TRBJ2-7	NA	TRBV21-1	TGTGCCAGCAGCAAATCAGCCCGACAGGGTAGGTCCTACGAGCAGTACTTC	CASSKSARQGRSYEQYF
NA	TRBJ2-3	many	TRBV12-3/TRBV12-4	TGTGCCAGCAGTTTAACGGGAGAGGGGGATACGCAGTATTTT	CASSLTGEGDTQYF
NA	TRBJ2-1	few	TRBV3-1	TGTGCCAGCAGCCAAAACATAAGACTAAGCGATGAGCAGTTCTTC	CASSQNIRLSDEQFF
NA	TRBJ1-2	NA	TRBV29-1	TGCAGCGTACGCCTAGGGCAGGGAATTTATGGCTACACCTTC	CSVRLGQGIYGYTF
NA	TRBJ2-7	NA	TRBV7-6	TGTGCCAGCAGCTTATTGGGGTCCCAATCCTACGAGCAGTACTTC	CASSLLGSQSYEQYF
TRBD1	TRBJ1-2	NA	TRBV10-3	TGTGCCATCAGTCGACAGGGAATCAATGGCTACACCTTC	CAISRQGINGYTF
TRBD2	TRBJ2-7	NA	TRBV9	TGTGCCAGCAGCGTAGGAGAGAGCGGGGGCACCTACGAGCAGTACTTC	CASSVGESGGTYEQYF
NA	TRBJ2-7	once	TRBV20-1	TGCAGTGCCCTCGGCGGGACGGCCTCCTACGAGCAGTACTTC	CSALGGTASYEQYF
TRBD2	TRBJ2-1	few	TRBV9	TGTGCCAGCAGCGTAGCGGGAGGGGTTAATGAGCAGTTCTTC	CASSVAGGVNEQFF
NA	TRBJ2-7	NA	TRBV28	TGTGCCAGCATGGGCTTCCCCTACGAGCAGTACTTC	CASMGFPYEQYF
NA	TRBJ2-1	NA	TRBV19	TGTGCCAGTAGTGGGACCGAAGCGGGTGAGCAGTTCTTC	CASSGTEAGEQFF
NA	TRBJ2-3	once	TRBV12-3/TRBV12-4	TGTGCCAGCAGTTTCGACCCAATGGATACGCAGTATTTT	CASSFDPMDTQYF
NA	TRBJ2-7	once	TRBV5-1	TGCGCCAGCAGCTTGGCTGAGGGAGTTGCGTACGAGCAGTACTTC	CASSLAEGVAYEQYF
NA	TRBJ1-4	NA	TRBV27	TGTGCCAGCAGTTGCAGGGGATGGGGTGAAAAACTGTTTTTT	CASSCRGWGEKLFF
NA	TRBJ1-5	NA	TRBV7-9	TGTGTCAGCAGCCCCTACGCCGGGACTGGGAGCAATCAGCCCCAGCATTTT	CVSSPYAGTGSNQPQHF
NA	TRBJ2-6	NA	TRBV20-1	TGCAGTGCTAGAGGACAGGTTGGGGCCAACGTCCGGACTTTC	CSARGQVGANVRTF
NA	TRBJ2-7	NA	TRBV6-5	TGTGCCAGCAGTTACTCGAAGAGGCACGAGCAGTACTTC	CASSYSKRHEQYF
TRBD2	TRBJ2-1	few	TRBV5-1	TGCGCCAGCAGCTTGGGGCTAGCGGGATCTCACAATGAGCAGTTCTTC	CASSLGLAGSHNEQFF
TRBD2	TRBJ2-1	few	TRBV5-1	TGCGCCAGCAGCTCAGCGGGGAGCTCCTACAATGAGCAGTTCTTC	CASSSAGSSYNEQFF
TRBD1	TRBJ2-3	few	TRBV27	TGTGCCAGCAGCTACATGACAGGGGGCGGCACAGATACGCAGTATTTT	CASSYMTGGGTDTQYF
NA	TRBJ1-2	NA	TRBV5-1	TGCGCCAGCAGCTTGGATTACAGCACTAACTATGGCTACACCTTC	CASSLDYSTNYGYTF
NA	TRBJ1-5	NA	TRBV5-5	TGTGCCAGCAGCTTGGGACTCGCGGCTGGCCAGCCCCAGCATTTT	CASSLGLAAGQPQHF
NA	TRBJ2-7	NA	TRBV11-3	TGTGCCAGCAGCTTAGGCCCAGAACGCTTTTCCTACGAGCAGTACTTC	CASSLGPERFSYEQYF
NA	TRBJ2-7	NA	TRBV24-1	TGTGCCACCAGTGAGGCAGATACCTACGAGCAGTACTTC	CATSEADTYEQYF
NA	TRBJ1-2	NA	TRBV11-2	TGTGCCAGCAGCTTAGCGTGGACAGAGTATGGCTACACCTTC	CASSLAWTEYGYTF
TRBD1	TRBJ2-7	many	TRBV10-3	TGTGCCATCAGTGAGTCTAGTATCGGGACAGGGGACGAGCAGTACTTC	CAISESSIGTGDEQYF
TRBD1	TRBJ2-7	many	TRBV29-1	TGCAGCGTGACGGGACAGGTCTCCTACGAGCAGTACTTC	CSVTGQVSYEQYF
NA	TRBJ1-5	few	TRBV4-1	TGCGCCAGCAGCCTGGACGTCTTATCGCAGCCCCAGCATTTT	CASSLDVLSQPQHF
NA	TRBJ2-5	few	TRBV20-1	TGCAGTGCTAATCCCGACAGCAGGGGCCAAGAGGCCCAGTACTTC	CSANPDSRGQEAQYF
NA	TRBJ1-1	NA	TRBV9	TGTGCCAGCAGCGTAGGGCTGGGAGGGAACACTGAAGCTTTCTTT	CASSVGLGGNTEAFF
TRBD2	TRBJ2-5	NA	TRBV7-8	TGTGCCAGCAGCCTTCCACTAGCGGGGGGACAAGAGACCCAGTACTTC	CASSLPLAGGQETQYF
NA	TRBJ2-1	few	TRBV5-1	TGCGCCAGCAGCTTGGGACTAGAACAGCAGTTCTTC	CASSLGLEQQFF
NA	TRBJ2-7	NA	TRBV20-1	TGCAGTGCCGCGGGCCTCTCCTACGAGCAGTACTTC	CSAAGLSYEQYF
NA	TRBJ2-7	few	TRBV29-1	TGCAGCGTTGAAGTTTGGACTTCCTCCTACGAGCAGTACTTC	CSVEVWTSSYEQYF
TRBD1	TRBJ2-7	NA	TRBV15	TGTGCCACCAGCAGAGATGGACAGGTCGCCCACGAGCAGTACTTC	CATSRDGQVAHEQYF
NA	TRBJ1-4	NA	TRBV29-1	TGCAGCGCCCAAAGCCCCGGGAATGAAAAACTGTTTTTT	CSAQSPGNEKLFF
NA	TRBJ2-5	NA	TRBV29-1	TGCAGCGTTGATACAGCAGGGACCCCCGGAGCGACCCAGTACTTC	CSVDTAGTPGATQYF
NA	TRBJ1-1	NA	TRBV10-3	TGTGCCATCAGTGGCGGGGGAGAAACTGAAGCTTTCTTT	CAISGGGETEAFF
NA	TRBJ2-1	once	TRBV20-1	TGCAGTGCTAGAGTTGAAAACAATGAGCAGTTCTTC	CSARVENNEQFF
TRBD1	TRBJ2-3	few	TRBV24-1	TGTGCCACCAGTGAGACCGGGACAGGGGTTGGAGATACGCAGTATTTT	CATSETGTGVGDTQYF
TRBD2	TRBJ2-1	few	TRBV11-2	TGTGCCAGCAGCCAAGGGTTTAGCGGGCATGAGCAGTTCTTC	CASSQGFSGHEQFF
NA	TRBJ2-1	NA	TRBV6-6	TGTGCCAGCAGTTCCGGTAAGGACTATCCTCCCAATGAGCAGTTCTTC	CASSSGKDYPPNEQFF
NA	TRBJ2-7	NA	TRBV6-6	TGTGCCAGCAGCCAAACCTCCGGGACACGTTCCTACGAGCAGTACTTC	CASSQTSGTRSYEQYF
NA	TRBJ2-1	NA	TRBV7-9	TGTGCCAGCAGCTTAGAAGCACACGGGCAGTTCTTC	CASSLEAHGQFF
TRBD1	TRBJ2-1	few	TRBV20-1	TGCAGTGCTCAACAGGGGCGGGTTAATAATGAGCAGTTCTTC	CSAQQGRVNNEQFF
NA	TRBJ2-7	few	TRBV10-3	TGTGCCATCAGTGTTGGGCGGGGAAGGGGGTACGAGCAGTACTTC	CAISVGRGRGYEQYF
TRBD2	TRBJ2-1	NA	TRBV25-1	TGTGCCAGCAGTGATACTAGCGGGAGGGCGTACAATGAGCAGTTCTTC	CASSDTSGRAYNEQFF
NA	TRBJ2-1	few	TRBV20-1	TGCAGTGCTAATCTGGTCGGGGAGCAGTTCTTC	CSANLVGEQFF
NA	TRBJ2-3	NA	TRBV7-8	TGTGCCAGCAGCCCGATCCTGCCAATCACAGATACGCAGTATTTT	CASSPILPITDTQYF